The source of this T cell receptor beta chain is a study of beta chain features in type 1 diabetes. Study-wide background: Patients were similar to healthy donors in age and gender (as well as in cell yields). General study results and limits: TCRB CDR3s from Type 1 diabetes patients were moderately but significantly shorter in all four CD4+ subsets.

Losses at the gene ends were 5 bases for V and 4 bases for J; bases not matched to a gene: 2. The CDR3 totals 13 residues. Germline V CDR1 and CDR2: SGHTA, FQGNSA. This clone was seen a handful of times. The antigen is not known. CD4+ naive, central memory, regulatory and stem cell-like memory cells were sorted via CD45RO/CCR7/CD25/CD127/CD95/CD27. Over 95% purity was reached by all sorted populations. Expressed TCRB transcripts were sequenced because the entire RNA isolate underwent reverse transcription. TCRdb keeps only in-frame clones here, not all; method: immunoSEQ multiplex PCR. Of 150,000 to 190,000 clones listed, 9% to 12% are singletons.

Sequenced material: central memory CD4+ T cells from blood. This chain links TRBV7-2 with TRBJ1-5, with 7 bases that match TRBD1. The receptor comes from a man between 25 and 39 years old with type 1 diabetes. DNA of the CDR3: TGTGCCAGCAGCCAACAGGGGAATCAGCCCCAGCATTTT. Translated: CASSQQGNQPQHF.